Below, 7 T cell receptor beta chains from the same sample are listed, as sequenced in a study of T cells expressing NK-cell markers. Reanalyzing the 5' RACE reads, TCRdb keeps one entry per CDR3 protein, without DNA. Its clone listing holds approximately 460,000 distinct CDR3 sequences. Specimen: blood T cells: a sorted CD56 or NKG2C T cell subset, CD4+ or CD8+ T cells, or bulk PBMC T cells (not recorded which). The receptors stem from a woman between 18 and 70 years old in good health.

The chain employs TRBV4-1 and TRBJ2-3; TCRdb picks TRBD2, but there is no DNA to check that call. The length of the CDR3 is 13 residues. Germline CDR1 MGHRA, CDR2 YSYEKL. CDR3: CASRGPSSDTQYF.

The chain carries TRBV5-1 and TRBJ2-1; the D call of TRBD1 rests on TCRdb alone, since no DNA is present to check it. CDR3 length: 13 amino acids. Germline lookup yields CDR1 SGHRS and CDR2 YFSETQ. This CDR3 reads CASSVSQGVEQFF.

This rearrangement joins TRBV20-1 to TRBJ1-2. The CDR3 sequence is 15 residues long. CDR1 and CDR2 (germline): DFQATT, SNEGSKA (reference sequence). The CDR3 region is CSARDLGLAGYGYTF.

The J gene is TRBJ2-3, the V gene TRBV29-1; the D call from TCRdb, TRBD1, cannot be confirmed without DNA. The germline gives CDR1 SQVTM, CDR2 ANQGSEA. The CDR3 contains 16 residues. The CDR3 is CSVEDRGGLRADTQYF.

The gene calls are TRBV25-1 and TRBJ2-7; TCRdb reports TRBD1, a call that lacks DNA to check it against. Per the germline V gene, CDR1 is MGHDK and CDR2 is SYGVNS. There are 17 residues in the CDR3. CDR3: CASSPKPGDSKTYEQYF.

The chain employs TRBV28 and TRBJ2-1. Germline CDR1 and CDR2: MDHEN and SYDVKM. This CDR3 region has 15 residues. The CDR3 sequence is CASSLLGSSYNEQFF.

This sequence joins TRBV12-3 or TRBV12-4 and TRBJ2-6. The CDR3 has 15 residues. The chain's CDR3 is CASSSFLSGANVLTF.